One and the same sample provided the 23 T cell receptor beta chains below, sequenced in a study of regulatory T cells in long-lasting Graves disease. Indicated time point: persistent/refractory GD, antithyroid drugs over 5 years with positive TRAb. From PBMCs, RNA was extracted and then used to make the TCR library. Investigators prepared the TCR beta libraries by applying iRepertoire HTBI primers and Arm-PCR of CDR3 regions. TCRdb reanalysed the multiplex PCR reads using MiXCR and keeps one entry per CDR3 protein. The sample shows 450,000 or so distinct CDR3 sequences, about 20% of them seen only once. The sample in question was peripheral blood mononuclear cells (PBMCs), obtained when the disease was refractory, from a patient treated with antithyroid drugs. The source is a female donor with Graves disease.

This sequence joins TRBV28 and TRBJ2-5; 7 nucleotides line up with TRBD2. Looked up from germline, CDR1 is MDHEN and CDR2 is SYDVKM. The length of the CDR3 is 13 residues. V was clipped by 6 bases and J by 5 bases; unmatched bases: 6. CDR3 bases: TGTGCCAGCAGCGAGGGGAGGGCGGAGACCCAGTACTTC. Translating it yields CASSEGRAETQYF.

The rearrangement joins TRBV7-2 to TRBJ2-7, with D possibly TRBD2 on 5 matching bases. The CDR3 is 15 residues long. The V and J ends lost 0 bases and 0 bases respectively, with 9 bases between them. CDR1 and CDR2 (germline): SGHTA, FQGNSA. The CDR3 loop reads CASSLAGVSSYEQYF. CDR3 nucleotides: TGTGCCAGCAGCTTAGCGGGAGTAAGCTCCTACGAGCAGTACTTC.

About this clonotype itself: A single base is all that separates this from a far larger clone, so a read error is likely. This chain connects TRBV6-1 to TRBJ2-7, with D unclear. Germline assignment: CDR1 MNHNS and CDR2 SASEGT. The CDR3 runs to 12 residues. With 7 bases removed from V and 2 bases from J, the gap between germline ends came to 9 bases. CDR3 region: CASKRPPYEQYF. CDR3 sequence (DNA): TGTGCCAGCAAGCGTCCCCCCTACGAGCAGTACTTC.

The rearrangement uses TRBV30 and TRBJ2-5; D gene unclear. V was shortened by 1 base and J by 5 bases, with 8 bases between the two germline ends. Germline V gene sequence: CDR1 GTSNPN, CDR2 SVGIG (reference sequence). The CDR3 covers 12 residues. Here the CDR3 reads CAWSGNEETQYF. The CDR3, as DNA: TGTGCCTGGAGTGGAAACGAGGAGACCCAGTACTTC.

In this sample, this clonotype turned up many times. The V and J genes are TRBV30 and TRBJ2-5; the D is unclear. This CDR3 is built from 11 residues. The V gene lost 2 bases and the J gene lost 5 bases, with 6 bases spanning the gap. Germline CDR1 and CDR2: GTSNPN and SVGIG (reference sequence). CDR3 amino acids: CAWSIPETQYF. Here the CDR3 DNA reads TGTGCCTGGAGTATCCCGGAGACCCAGTACTTC.

This clonotype was detected a few times. V gene TRBV29-1 combines with J gene TRBJ1-1, with D possibly TRBD1 on 6 matching bases. This CDR3 spans 12 amino acids. Trimming took 5 bases from V and 2 from J, leaving 9 bases between them. The V gene's germline CDR1 is SQVTM and CDR2 ANQGSEA. The CDR3 DNA reads as TGCAGCGTTATACAGGGAAACACTGAAGCTTTCTTT. This gives the protein CSVIQGNTEAFF.

The chain recombines TRBV30 with TRBJ2-7, with D maybe TRBD1 (6 bases). The germline V and J ends were trimmed by 5 bases and 6 bases, with 11 bases remaining between them. This CDR3 comprises 11 residues. Looked up from germline, CDR1 is GTSNPN and CDR2 is SVGIG (reference sequence). DNA of the CDR3: TGTGCCTGGTTAACAGGGTCCGAGCAGTACTTC. Amino acids: CAWLTGSEQYF. The complete variable domain, with remaining parts taken from reference TRBV30 and TRBJ2-7, reads SQTIHQWPATLVQPVGSPLSLECTVEGTSNPNLYWYRQAAGRGLQLLFYSVGIGQISSEVPQNLSASRPQDRQFILSSKKLLLSDSGFYLCAWLTGSEQYFGPGTRLTVT.

As for this clonotype: A read error may explain this, as a much larger clone is one base away. This chain uses TRBV6-2 or TRBV6-3 with TRBJ1-5, with D perhaps matching TRBD1 (5 bases). CDR3 length: 13 amino acids. Looked up from germline, CDR1 is MNHEY and CDR2 is SVGEGT. V lost 4 bases, J lost 7 bases, and 11 bases lay in between. In DNA form, the CDR3 reads TGTGCCAGCAGTTTGACGGGGCTCCAGCCCCAGCATTTT. Amino acid sequence: CASSLTGLQPQHF.

The gene calls are TRBV30 and TRBJ2-7; TRBD1 agrees at 9 bases. J was trimmed by 3 bases and V by 1 base; bases with no gene match: 7. This CDR3 has 15 amino acids. CDR1 GTSNPN and CDR2 SVGIG come from the germline V gene (reference sequence). This CDR3 is CAWSDGTGFYYEQYF. CDR3 bases: TGTGCCTGGAGTGATGGGACAGGGTTTTACTACGAGCAGTACTTC.

The chain joins TRBV29-1 to TRBJ2-7, with unresolved D. Trimming removed 0 bases at V and 1 base at J, with 10 bases between. This CDR3 has 14 amino acids. Germline V gene lookup returns CDR1 SQVTM and CDR2 ANQGSEA. DNA of the CDR3: TGCAGCGTTGAAGATCGGACCGATTCCTACGAGCAGTACTTC. Translating it yields CSVEDRTDSYEQYF.

This clonotype was counted ten times or more. V usage is TRBV20-1 and J usage is TRBJ2-5; D is unclear. Between the trimmed V and J ends, which lost 0 bases and 3 bases, there was a span of 8 bases. The germline gives CDR1 DFQATT, CDR2 SNEGSKA (reference sequence). The CDR3 is 13 amino acids. The CDR3 sequence is CSAREAHKETQYF. DNA for the CDR3: TGCAGTGCTAGAGAGGCTCACAAAGAGACCCAGTACTTC.

This clonotype has only a few counts. The chain couples TRBV6-2 or TRBV6-3 to TRBJ1-5; D is ambiguous. V was clipped by 5 bases and J by 0 bases, with 5 bases between them. This CDR3 spans 13 amino acids. CDR1 and CDR2 (germline): MNHEY, SVGEGT. DNA of the CDR3: TGTGCCAGCAGTCCCCTTAGCAATCAGCCCCAGCATTTT. Translation: CASSPLSNQPQHF.

Regarding this clonotype: Relative to the germline gene, one junction end is altered; a read error may explain this. V gene TRBV29-1 combines with J gene TRBJ2-4; unclear D gene. This CDR3 is built from 13 residues. The V gene's germline CDR1 is SQVTM and CDR2 ANQGSEA. DNA of the CDR3: TGCAGCGTTCTGTCCCCGGCCAAAGACATTCAGTACTTC. Its translation is CSVLSPAKDIQYF.

This clonotype has a handful of counts. This chain connects TRBV3-1 to TRBJ2-2; D call uncertain. The germline gives CDR1 LGHDT, CDR2 YNNKEL (reference sequence). V was clipped by 1 base and J by 5 bases, with 8 bases between them. The CDR3 runs 14 residues. The CDR3 coding sequence is TGTGCCAGCAGCCAAGGTTCAGTTACCGGGGAGCTGTTTTTT. Its translation: CASSQGSVTGELFF.

In its sample, this clonotype was seen a few times. V is TRBV19 and J is TRBJ1-2; D is undetermined. The CDR3 loop spans 13 amino acids. Germline V gene lookup returns CDR1 LNHDA and CDR2 SQIVND (reference sequence). The ends were cut back, 1 base at V and 4 bases at J, with 7 bases in the middle. CDR3: CASSIVGSYGYTF. The CDR3 DNA follows: TGTGCCAGTAGTATAGTTGGGAGCTATGGCTACACCTTC.

This chain links TRBV2 with TRBJ1-2; 7 positions match TRBD1. The CDR3 contains 13 residues. J was trimmed by 4 bases and V by 8 bases; bases with no gene match: 7. CDR1 is SNHLY and CDR2 is FYNNEI in the germline V gene. The CDR3 coding sequence is TGTGCCAGCTTACTGGGACAGCTCTATGGCTACACCTTC. Translation: CASLLGQLYGYTF.

This rearrangement joins TRBV7-3 to TRBJ2-3, with a possible D match to TRBD1 (6 bases). V lost 1 base to trimming and J lost 0 bases, with 11 bases between them. Germline CDR1 and CDR2: SGHTA and FQGTGA. The CDR3 has 16 amino acids. This CDR3 reads CASSLMGASSTDTQYF. For the CDR3, the DNA is TGTGCCAGCAGCTTAATGGGGGCCTCTAGCACAGATACGCAGTATTTT.

This chain connects TRBV5-1 to TRBJ2-7; TRBD2 aligns across 7 bases. The V segment lost 7 bases and the J segment 5 bases; nucleotides outside the gene matches: 3. The germline V gene has CDR1 SGHRS and CDR2 YFSETQ. The CDR3 length is 11 residues. CDR3 bases: TGCGCCAGCGGGGAGGGGAACGAGCAGTACTTC. Amino acids: CASGEGNEQYF.

This clonotype was counted at least ten times. The rearrangement joins TRBV7-3 to TRBJ2-2; TRBD2 matches at 8 bases. V shed 4 bases and J 0 bases; nucleotides not matched to a gene: 1. The CDR3 extends over 15 amino acids. The germline CDR1 and CDR2 sequences are SGHTA and FQGTGA. CDR3 residues: CASSSGLANTGELFF. The CDR3, as DNA: TGTGCCAGCAGCTCGGGACTAGCGAACACCGGGGAGCTGTTTTTT.

This clonotype was counted a few times. The chain joins TRBV6-4 to TRBJ1-2; 8 bases agree with TRBD1. Per the germline V gene, CDR1 is MRHNA and CDR2 is SNTAGT. The CDR3 covers 15 residues. The J segment lost 2 bases and the V segment lost 8 bases, leaving 10 bases of the junction unmatched. CDR3: CASRPGTGLNYGYTF. The CDR3 DNA is TGTGCCAGCCGGCCGGGGACAGGACTCAACTATGGCTACACCTTC.

In its sample, this clonotype was seen many times. CDR3 coding DNA: TGCAGTGCTTTGGGACAGGGCCAAAAAGAGACCCAGTACTTC. This codes for CSALGQGQKETQYF. The chain joins TRBV20-1 to TRBJ2-5; 9 bases fit TRBD1. V dropped 5 bases and J dropped 3; count of bases not matched to a gene: 7. The germline CDR1 and CDR2 sequences are DFQATT and SNEGSKA (reference sequence). CDR3 size: 14 residues.

The sample holds many counts of this clonotype. The chain is built from TRBV28 and TRBJ1-2; 7 nucleotides align to TRBD1. Germline CDR1 is MDHEN and CDR2 is SYDVKM. V lost 3 bases to trimming and J lost 1 base; unmatched junction nucleotides: 8. This CDR3 is built from 16 residues. Here the CDR3 reads CASSFRLRDSNYGYTF. DNA of the CDR3: TGTGCCAGCAGTTTCCGTCTCCGGGACAGTAACTATGGCTACACCTTC.

This clonotype occurred a few times. The J gene is TRBJ2-7, the V gene TRBV11-2, with 7 bases aligning to TRBD1. Per germline, CDR1 SGHAT and CDR2 FQNNGV. The trim removed 1 base at V and 5 bases at J, leaving 11 bases unmatched. The CDR3 is made up of 16 amino acids. CDR3 amino acids: CASSLGLGQPYNEQYF. CDR3 DNA sequence: TGTGCCAGCAGCTTAGGTTTGGGACAGCCTTATAACGAGCAGTACTTC.